This T cell receptor (beta chain) was sequenced during a study of T cell responses to AZD1222 COVID-19 vaccine. Germline assignment: CDR1 SEHNR and CDR2 FQNEAQ (reference sequence). The junction had 3 bases not matched to a gene; V was cut back by 5 bases and J by 1 base. The CDR3 runs 15 residues. Here immunoSEQ multiplex PCR was the method, and the copy in TCRdb shows in-frame clones only, minus some. The sample lists around 130,000 clones, approximately 92% occurring once. The receptor was derived from an adult who received the MenACWY meningococcal vaccine as a control. Material: peripheral blood, obtained 28 days after the second dose of the MenACWY control vaccine. This chain connects TRBV7-9 to TRBJ2-3; 10 nucleotides match TRBD2. The CDR3 reads CASSAGLAGTDTQYF. In nucleotides, the CDR3 is TGTGCCAGCAGCGCCGGACTAGCGGGCACAGATACGCAGTATTTT.